Shown below are 9 T cell receptor beta chains from a single sample sequenced in a study of cytomegalovirus exposure and HLA in healthy donors. With 60 Vbeta and 13 Jbeta primers, the PCR was carried out. Libraries were prepared by immunoSEQ multiplex PCR; TCRdb keeps only in-frame clonotypes and omits some of them. The repertoire holds 150,000 to 200,000 clones, with approximately 81% as singletons. Source material: PBMCs. The receptors here all came from a woman in her forties or fifties in good health and CMV-seronegative.

This clone was seen a few times. The V and J genes are TRBV5-1 and TRBJ2-2, with 9 bases identical to TRBD1. Looked up from germline, CDR1 is SGHRS and CDR2 is YFSETQ. The trim removed 3 bases at V and 0 bases at J, leaving 3 bases unmatched. This CDR3 region has 16 residues. The CDR3: CASSSQGAANTGELFF. The CDR3 DNA reads as TGCGCCAGCAGCTCACAGGGGGCAGCGAACACCGGGGAGCTGTTTTTT.

The chain carries TRBV14 and TRBJ2-7; possibly TRBD1 for D (6 bases). CDR3 size: 13 residues. V gave up 4 bases and J gave up 4 bases, with 11 bases separating them. Germline CDR1 and CDR2: SGHDN and FVKESK. The CDR3 reads CASSPGQRYEQYF. DNA for the CDR3: TGTGCCAGCAGCCCAGGACAGAGATACGAGCAGTACTTC.

The chain uses TRBV18 and TRBJ2-7; D not certain. Trimming pared 3 bases from V and 7 bases from J, leaving 13 bases between. Germline CDR1 is KGHSH and CDR2 is LQKENI. This CDR3 region has 13 residues. In DNA form, the CDR3 reads TGTGCCAGCTCACCCCCGAACGGGTTGGAGCAGTACTTC. Translating it yields CASSPPNGLEQYF.

The V and J genes are TRBV7-9 and TRBJ2-3, with D unresolved. V was trimmed by 6 bases and J by 4 bases, leaving 23 bases between them. The CDR3 spans 17 residues. CDR1 and CDR2 from the germline V gene are SEHNR and FQNEAQ (reference sequence). The CDR3 here is CASRRNLGSGFSDTQYF. CDR3 nucleotide sequence: TGTGCCAGCAGACGAAACCTGGGCTCCGGTTTTTCAGATACGCAGTATTTT.

The chain joins TRBV9 to TRBJ1-1, with TRBD1 as a possible D gene (5 bases). This CDR3 is 14 amino acids long. Germline CDR1 reads SGDLS; CDR2 reads YYNGEE. V was shortened by 4 bases and J by 3 bases, with 13 bases between the two germline ends. The CDR3 DNA sequence: TGTGCCAGCAGCAAATCGGGGGTCTACACTGAAGCTTTCTTT. Protein product: CASSKSGVYTEAFF.

The V call is TRBV7-3, the J call TRBJ1-5; TRBD1 aligns across 7 bases. The V gene end was trimmed by 4 bases and the J gene end by 7 bases; junction bases not matched to a gene: 7. This CDR3 has 14 residues. Germline CDR1 SGHTA, CDR2 FQGTGA. CDR3 sequence reads: CASSSTGRGQPQHF. As DNA, the CDR3 is TGTGCCAGCAGCTCGACAGGGCGCGGACAGCCCCAGCATTTT.

This sequence joins TRBV7-9 and TRBJ2-3; 9 positions agree with TRBD2. The CDR3 spans 12 residues. Germline-derived CDR1 and CDR2 are SEHNR and FQNEAQ (reference sequence). The V and J ends lost 5 bases and 8 bases, in that order; junction bases with no gene match: 2. This CDR3 is CASSPSGVTQYF. The CDR3 nucleotides read TGTGCCAGCAGCCCTAGCGGGGTTACGCAGTATTTT. The full variable domain, completed using reference TRBV7-9 and TRBJ2-3, is DTGVSQNPRHKITKRGQNVTFRCDPISEHNRLYWYRQTLGQGPEFLTYFQNEAQLEKSRLLSDRFSAERPKGSFSTLEIQRTEQGDSAMYLCASSPSGVTQYFGPGTRLTVL.

This clone occurred once. The gene calls are TRBV18 and TRBJ1-4, with D possibly being TRBD1 (6 bases). Per the germline V gene, CDR1 is KGHSH and CDR2 is LQKENI. CDR3 size: 14 residues. Trimming left V 4 bases short and J 7 bases short, with 13 bases between. Here the CDR3 reads CASSLIGQFEKLFF. CDR3 nucleotide sequence: TGTGCCAGCTCACTTATCGGACAGTTTGAAAAACTGTTTTTT. The full variable domain, with the rest looked up from reference TRBV18 and TRBJ1-4, is NAGVMQNPRHLVRRRGQEARLRCSPMKGHSHVYWYRQLPEEGLKFMVYLQKENIIDESGMPKERFSAEFPKEGPSILRIQQVVRGDSAAYFCASSLIGQFEKLFFGSGTQLSVL.

The chain uses TRBV27 and TRBJ2-1, with D perhaps TRBD1 (6 bases). The CDR3 has 15 residues. Trimming shortened V by 1 base and J by 3 bases, and 10 bases separated the two germline ends. Germline CDR1 and CDR2: MNHEY and SMNVEV (reference sequence). The CDR3 loop is CASSLWQGIYNEQFF. Written as DNA, the CDR3 is TGTGCCAGCAGTTTATGGCAGGGGATCTACAATGAGCAGTTCTTC.